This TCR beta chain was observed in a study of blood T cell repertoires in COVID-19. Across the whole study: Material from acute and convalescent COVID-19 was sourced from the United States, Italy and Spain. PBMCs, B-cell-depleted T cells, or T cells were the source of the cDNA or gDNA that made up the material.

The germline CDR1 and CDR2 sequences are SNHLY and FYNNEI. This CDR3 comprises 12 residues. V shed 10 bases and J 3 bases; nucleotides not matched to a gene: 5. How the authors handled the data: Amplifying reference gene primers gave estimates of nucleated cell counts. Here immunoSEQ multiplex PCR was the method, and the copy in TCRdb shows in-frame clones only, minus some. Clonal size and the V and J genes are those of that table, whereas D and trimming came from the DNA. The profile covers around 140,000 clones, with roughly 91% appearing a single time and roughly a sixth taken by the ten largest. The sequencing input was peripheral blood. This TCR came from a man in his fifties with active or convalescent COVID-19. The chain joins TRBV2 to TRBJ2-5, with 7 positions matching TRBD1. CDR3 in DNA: TGTGCCACCGAACAGGGGAAAGAGACCCAGTACTTC. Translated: CATEQGKETQYF.